This section outlines one TCR beta chain sequence together with its context. The sample comes from a study of PD-L1 blockade in urothelial cancer. Study-level background: Males with bladder-origin urothelial cancer constituted about 90% of the roughly 30 patients. Blood samples had a median of roughly 140,000 T cells, 83,000 or so unique TCRs, and clonality around 0.08. The analyses of blood took place 3 weeks (second dose) and 6 weeks after treatment start.

Sequencing used immunoSEQ multiplex PCR; TCRdb keeps in-frame clones, though not all of them. This sample has some 74,000 clones, with approximately 86% found just once. Trimming cost V 4 bases and J 6 bases; bases outside gene matches: 4. The germline V gene has CDR1 LGHNA and CDR2 YNFKEQ. This CDR3 is built from 16 residues. Time point described: pretreatment peripheral blood. The TCR originated in a man aged 40-55 years with urothelial cancer. Material: PBMCs, obtained around atezolizumab (anti-PD-L1) treatment. The rearrangement links TRBV4-2 to TRBJ2-1, with TRBD2 identical over 15 bases. Here the CDR3 DNA reads TGTGCCAGCAGCCCCTGGACTAGCGGGAGGGCCAATGAGCAGTTCTTC. It encodes CASSPWTSGRANEQFF.